The 18 T cell receptor beta chains below all came from one sample that was sequenced in a study of shared T cell receptors in the human thymus. Sequencing was performed with immunoSEQ multiplex PCR; in TCRdb, only in-frame clones are kept and a portion is missing. Found here are roughly 550,000 clones, about 84% of them singletons; the top ten hold about 0.012%. These same data were also listed under a study on human thymus T cells.

Sequenced sample: thymocytes. These TCRs come from a boy younger than two with a congenital heart defect.

The V and J genes are TRBV2 and TRBJ2-7, with 9 bases matching TRBD2. The CDR3 length is 16 residues. In germline, CDR1 is SNHLY, CDR2 FYNNEI. Losses at the gene ends were 2 bases for V and 7 bases for J; bases not matched to a gene: 12. Here the CDR3 DNA reads TGTGCCAGCAGTGAAAAAAGGACTAGCGCCAGGGGGGAGCAGTACTTC. Protein: CASSEKRTSARGEQYF.

The chain links TRBV5-1 to TRBJ2-2, with TRBD1 matching 7 bases. V was clipped by 5 bases and J by 0 bases; unmatched bases: 7. Germline CDR1 reads SGHRS; CDR2 reads YFSETQ. The CDR3 is 16 amino acids. CDR3 in DNA: TGCGCCAGCAGGGCCCCCGGGACAGCGAACACCGGGGAGCTGTTTTTT. Translation gives CASRAPGTANTGELFF.

V is TRBV28 and J is TRBJ2-1; 13 bases agree with TRBD2. Trimming cost V 5 bases and J 4 bases; bases outside gene matches: 17. The CDR3 is 20 residues long. The germline V gene encodes CDR1 MDHEN and CDR2 SYDVKM. CDR3 sequence reads: CASSTNPGTSGIGTYNEQFF. Written as DNA, the CDR3 is TGTGCCAGCAGTACCAACCCAGGGACTAGCGGGATTGGGACTTACAATGAGCAGTTCTTC.

The V and J genes are TRBV10-1 and TRBJ1-1, with D tentatively TRBD1 (6 bases). The CDR3 has 15 residues. The V end was cut by 5 bases, the J end by 1 base, with 14 bases between. Per the germline V gene, CDR1 is WNHNN and CDR2 is SYGVQD (reference sequence). The CDR3 spells CASSQKGHPNTEAFF. The CDR3 DNA follows: TGCGCCAGCAGTCAGAAGGGACACCCGAACACTGAAGCTTTCTTT.

The chain combines TRBV4-3 with TRBJ2-1; no definite D call. The CDR3 loop spans 11 amino acids. Germline-derived CDR1 and CDR2 are LGHNA and YSLEER. Trimming removed 4 bases from V and 5 bases from J, with 3 bases in between. CDR3 coding DNA: TGCGCCAGCAGCCTAGACAATGAGCAGTTCTTC. This encodes CASSLDNEQFF.

The V call is TRBV14, the J call TRBJ2-1; 7 positions agree with TRBD2. This CDR3 has 16 amino acids. Germline-derived CDR1 and CDR2 are SGHDN and FVKESK. The ends lost 6 bases at V and 3 bases at J; junction bases unmatched: 11. Here the CDR3 DNA reads TGTGCCAGCAGACCGGGGAGGGCGCCCTACTACAATGAGCAGTTCTTC. Protein: CASRPGRAPYYNEQFF. Together with reference TRBV14 and TRBJ2-1, the CDR3 gives the full variable domain: EAGVTQFPSHSVIEKGQTVTLRCDPISGHDNLYWYRRVMGKEIKFLLHFVKESKQDESGMPNNRFLAERTGGTYSTLKVQPAELEDSGVYFCASRPGRAPYYNEQFFGPGTRLTVL.

The rearrangement uses TRBV27 and TRBJ1-4, with 8 bases that match TRBD1. Trimming cost V 3 bases and J 2 bases; bases outside gene matches: 11. This CDR3 comprises 18 residues. CDR1 is MNHEY and CDR2 is SMNVEV in the germline V gene (reference sequence). DNA of the CDR3: TGTGCCAGCAGTTTGGTTCGGACAGGGCGGGAGACTAATGAAAAACTGTTTTTT. This translates into CASSLVRTGRETNEKLFF.

The chain couples TRBV4-2 to TRBJ2-7; 11 bases map to TRBD2. The CDR3 runs 18 residues. The germline V gene encodes CDR1 LGHNA and CDR2 YNFKEQ. With 0 bases clipped from V and 5 bases from J, the junction kept 12 bases outside the gene matches. The CDR3 nucleotides read TGTGCCAGCAGCCAAGAATCGCTAGCGGGAGGCCCTCGGAACGAGCAGTACTTC. It specifies CASSQESLAGGPRNEQYF.

This chain connects TRBV7-2 to TRBJ2-7; D is perhaps TRBD1 (5 bases). The CDR3 has 16 residues. Germline CDR1 reads SGHTA; CDR2 reads FQGNSA. Between the trimmed V and J ends, which lost 1 base and 9 bases, there was a span of 22 bases. The CDR3 here is CASSLGGADWSLGQYF. The CDR3 nucleotides are TGTGCCAGCAGCTTAGGTGGGGCCGACTGGTCCCTGGGGCAGTACTTC.

CDR3: CASSQVGLAGGPAKNIQYF. The CDR3 bases are TGCGCCAGCAGCCAAGTAGGACTAGCGGGAGGGCCGGCCAAAAACATTCAGTACTTC. The chain has TRBV4-3 and TRBJ2-4; 15 nucleotides align to TRBD2. From germline, CDR1 is LGHNA and CDR2 YSLEER. The CDR3 runs to 19 residues. The ends lost 1 base at V and 1 base at J; junction bases unmatched: 5.

The rearrangement joins TRBV27 to TRBJ2-2; TRBD1 agrees at 12 bases. The CDR3 length is 18 residues. CDR1 is MNHEY and CDR2 is SMNVEV in the germline V gene (reference sequence). Trimming removed 2 bases from V and 3 bases from J; junction bases left unmatched: 7. As DNA, the CDR3 is TGTGCCAGCAGTTTAGCGGGACAGGGGGCTTCGGACACCGGGGAGCTGTTTTTT. It codes for CASSLAGQGASDTGELFF.

This clone showed up just a few times. The chain is built from TRBV14 and TRBJ2-1, with a weak D call TRBD2 (5 bases). Germline CDR1 SGHDN, CDR2 FVKESK. V shed 0 bases and J shed 1 base, with 13 bases lying between them. This CDR3 is 17 amino acids long. In DNA, the CDR3 is TGTGCCAGCAGCCAAGAAAAGTCTAGCTTATCCTACAATGAGCAGTTCTTC. This codes for CASSQEKSSLSYNEQFF.

A single count supports this clone. This chain connects TRBV6-1 to TRBJ1-3; perhaps TRBD1 as D (6 bases). This CDR3 is built from 13 residues. The V and J ends lost 3 bases and 5 bases respectively, with 8 bases between them. Germline CDR1 is MNHNS and CDR2 is SASEGT. The CDR3 nucleotides are TGTGCCAGCAGTGAGGACAGAAGAAACACCATATATTTT. Residues: CASSEDRRNTIYF.

This chain links TRBV29-1 with TRBJ1-2, with D tentatively TRBD1 (6 bases). The CDR3 has 15 residues. Germline CDR1 reads SQVTM; CDR2 reads ANQGSEA. Trimming pared 2 bases from V and 4 bases from J, leaving 17 bases between. The DNA of the CDR3 is TGCAGCGTTGAAAGGGGGGGGAGGGAAATCTATGGCTACACCTTC. Its translation: CSVERGGREIYGYTF. Drawing the rest from reference TRBV29-1 and TRBJ1-2, the complete variable domain is SAVISQKPSRDICQRGTSLTIQCQVDSQVTMMFWYRQQPGQSLTLIATANQGSEATYESGFVIDKFPISRPNLTFSTLTVSNMSPEDSSIYLCSVERGGREIYGYTFGSGTRLTVV.

A single count supports this clone. This chain connects TRBV6-1 to TRBJ1-4; D ambiguous. V lost 8 bases to trimming and J lost 4 bases, with 14 bases between them. Germline loops: CDR1 MNHNS, CDR2 SASEGT. The CDR3 totals 14 residues. For the CDR3, the DNA is TGTGCCAGCCTCCAGGAGGAGCTTAATGAAAAACTGTTTTTT. Translation gives CASLQEELNEKLFF.

This sequence joins TRBV4-1 and TRBJ2-7; TRBD1 matches 8 bases. Germline lookup yields CDR1 MGHRA and CDR2 YSYEKL. The CDR3 covers 15 residues. After removal of 5 bases from V and 3 bases from J, the junction contained 9 bases not matched to a gene. CDR3 protein: CASSTPGQDFYEQYF. The CDR3 bases are TGCGCCAGCAGCACTCCGGGACAGGACTTCTACGAGCAGTACTTC.

V and J are TRBV4-2 and TRBJ2-3; 8 bases agree with TRBD2. The CDR3 is 20 residues long. Germline CDR1 LGHNA, CDR2 YNFKEQ. The V gene end was trimmed by 1 base and the J gene end by 2 bases; junction bases not matched to a gene: 17. The CDR3 nucleotides are TGTGCCAGCAGCCAAGCCCCGGACAGATCCGGGACTAGGTCCACAGATACGCAGTATTTT. Protein product: CASSQAPDRSGTRSTDTQYF.

This chain joins TRBV11-3 and TRBJ2-1; possibly TRBD2 for D (7 bases). Germline V gene lookup returns CDR1 SGHNT and CDR2 YENEEA. This CDR3 contains 16 residues. V dropped 1 base and J dropped 3 bases, with 13 bases sitting between them. The CDR3 reads CASSLGGRGIYNEQFF. The CDR3 nucleotides are TGTGCCAGCAGCTTAGGGGGGAGGGGGATCTACAATGAGCAGTTCTTC.